The clone carrying this TCR beta chain was observed once. Its antigen is undetermined. The RNA input was roughly 0.5 to 1 ug, and it was reverse transcribed with random hexamers. Amplification of TCR beta CDR3 used immunoSEQ multiplex PCR across 54 Vbeta and 13 Jbeta. TCRdb called the immunoSEQ multiplex PCR reads again in MiXCR, with one record for every CDR3 protein. Of some 150,000 distinct CDR3 sequences in the sample, just under 97% were seen once. The sample is drawn from a study of CD8 T cells in Susac syndrome. Overall study results and limits: The number of individuals included in the study's TCR sequencing and HLA analysis was acknowledged as relatively small.

The CDR3 sequence is 14 residues long. From germline, CDR1 is SQVTM and CDR2 ANQGSEA. The germline V and J ends were trimmed by 7 bases and 0 bases, with 15 bases remaining between them. The source material was CD8+ T cells from PBMCs. The J gene is TRBJ1-1, the V gene TRBV29-1; no reliable D call. The sequence was collected from a human donor with multiple sclerosis. The CDR3 DNA is TGCAGCGCCGTAGTTCTCTACATGAACACTGAAGCTTTCTTT. Translated: CSAVVLYMNTEAFF.